One sample yielded the 11 T cell receptor beta chains listed below, sequenced in a study of PD-L1 blockade in urothelial cancer (dated by TCRdb to about 2017). The protocol used for the library was the immunoSEQ multiplex PCR assay. TCRdb retrieved this table from immuneACCESS and kept in-frame rearrangements only. Not all clones are present; in checked studies, unresolved V genes account for under half, and no reason is known for the remainder. This sample holds tens of thousands of clones; 84% were observed only once. The ten largest clones take up 5% to 6% of the sample. Sequencing used PBMCs, obtained around atezolizumab (anti-PD-L1) treatment. These receptors originate from a man between 40 and 49 years old with urothelial cancer.

This clone has just a few counts. The chain couples TRBV7-9 to TRBJ2-7, with 7 positions matching TRBD1. The J segment lost 3 bases and the V segment lost 5 bases, leaving 7 bases of the junction unmatched. Germline lookup yields CDR1 SEHNR and CDR2 FQNEAQ (reference sequence). The CDR3 is 14 residues long. The CDR3 loop is CASSPLTGFYEQYF. The CDR3 DNA reads TGTGCCAGCAGCCCGTTGACAGGGTTCTACGAGCAGTACTTC.

CDR3 protein: CASSYSDRGWAQYF. CDR3 nucleotide sequence: TGTGCCAGCAGTTACTCAGACAGGGGATGGGCCCAGTACTTC. The rearrangement links TRBV6-5 to TRBJ2-5; TRBD1 matches at 8 bases. CDR1 MNHEY and CDR2 SVGAGI come from the germline V gene. The CDR3 sequence is 14 residues long. Trimming took 0 bases from V and 9 from J; bases not matched to a gene: 6.

This chain connects TRBV5-1 to TRBJ2-7; tentatively, D is TRBD2 (6 bases). V gave up 3 bases and J gave up 0 bases, with 10 bases separating them. Germline CDR1 is SGHRS and CDR2 is YFSETQ. This CDR3 contains 14 residues. Written as DNA, the CDR3 is TGCGCCAGCAGCTCGGGACTGGGCTCCTACGAGCAGTACTTC. As protein: CASSSGLGSYEQYF.

In nucleotides, the CDR3 is TGTGCCAGCAGTTTTAGGCCGAGCGACGCGTTTAATGAAAAACTGTTTTTT. As protein: CASSFRPSDAFNEKLFF. The chain is built from TRBV28 and TRBJ1-4, with D uncertain. CDR1 and CDR2 from the germline V gene are MDHEN and SYDVKM. V was trimmed by 3 bases and J by 4 bases, leaving 18 bases between them. The CDR3 is made up of 17 amino acids.

This clone was recorded only once. V and J are TRBV4-1 and TRBJ2-7; 9 bases map to TRBD2. V dropped 3 bases and J dropped 2; count of bases not matched to a gene: 2. The CDR3 is made up of 14 amino acids. Germline CDR1 and CDR2: MGHRA and YSYEKL. The DNA for the CDR3 is TGCGCCAGCAGCCAGACTAGCGGAACCTACGAGCAGTACTTC. This gives the protein CASSQTSGTYEQYF.

The V call is TRBV6-5, the J call TRBJ1-1; tentative D call: TRBD1 (6 bases). The CDR3 sequence is 14 residues long. The germline V gene encodes CDR1 MNHEY and CDR2 SVGAGI. Trimming shortened V by 5 bases and J by 1 base, and 11 bases separated the two germline ends. CDR3 in amino acids: CASSLWGQNTEAFF. In DNA form, the CDR3 reads TGTGCCAGCAGTCTCTGGGGGCAGAACACTGAAGCTTTCTTT.

The chain couples TRBV27 to TRBJ2-7, with D possibly matching TRBD2 (5 bases). Looked up from germline, CDR1 is MNHEY and CDR2 is SMNVEV (reference sequence). The CDR3 spans 13 residues. Trimming stripped 8 bases from V and 3 bases from J, with 14 bases between. CDR3 sequence reads: CASSRGLLYEQYF. For the CDR3, the DNA is TGTGCCAGCTCCCGCGGACTTCTCTACGAGCAGTACTTC.

V gene TRBV5-5 combines with J gene TRBJ2-7; 8 positions match TRBD1. Germline CDR1 reads SGHKS; CDR2 reads YYEKEE (reference sequence). The length of the CDR3 is 15 residues. J gave up 4 bases and V 5 bases, and 11 bases lay outside the gene matches. The CDR3 DNA follows: TGTGCCAGCAGTCTGACAGACAGGGGCCTATACGAGCAGTACTTC. Protein sequence: CASSLTDRGLYEQYF.

The gene calls are TRBV27 and TRBJ2-2; D might be TRBD2 (6 bases). The germline CDR1 and CDR2 sequences are MNHEY and SMNVEV (reference sequence). The V end lost 5 bases, the J end lost 10 bases, and 20 bases lay between the germline ends. The CDR3 spans 15 residues. DNA of the CDR3: TGTGCCAGCAGTCCTCCGACTAGGGGAATCATGGAGCTGTTTTTT. Amino acids: CASSPPTRGIMELFF.

The rearrangement uses TRBV28 and TRBJ2-1, with TRBD2 matching over 7 bases. The CDR3 runs 13 residues. J lost 9 bases, V lost 1 base, and 3 bases had no gene match. Germline loops: CDR1 MDHEN, CDR2 SYDVKM. CDR3 DNA: TGTGCCAGCAGTTTATTGCTAGCGGTTGAGCAGTTCTTC. This encodes CASSLLLAVEQFF.

The genes are TRBV5-5 and TRBJ1-5, with 9 bases that match TRBD1. Germline V gene data show CDR1 as SGHKS and CDR2 as YYEKEE (reference sequence). The V and J ends lost 3 bases and 4 bases, in that order; junction bases with no gene match: 2. This CDR3 contains 14 residues. The DNA for the CDR3 is TGTGCCAGCAGCTCCGGACAGGGGAATCAGCCCCAGCATTTT. Its protein is CASSSGQGNQPQHF.